Following are 26 T cell receptor beta chains from one sample sequenced in a study of T cells after yellow fever vaccination. Via MiXCR, TCRdb re-called the 5' RACE reads, giving one row per CDR3 protein. The sample carries more than 300,000 distinct CDR3 sequences, around 6.8% recorded once. The sequencing used PBMCs, collected approximately 47 days after the first yellow fever vaccination. The receptors stem from a young man who received the YFV17D yellow fever vaccine.

In this sample, this clonotype turned up a few times. The chain joins TRBV5-8 to TRBJ2-5; 7 bases are a match to TRBD2. The CDR3 covers 16 residues. With V trimmed by 4 bases and J by 8 bases, 17 bases remained unmatched. The germline V gene has CDR1 SGHTS and CDR2 YDEGEE. The CDR3 DNA sequence: TGTGCCAGCAGCCCTCCTAGATACGGGGGGATTCTAACCCAGTACTTC. Residues: CASSPPRYGGILTQYF.

V usage is TRBV19 and J usage is TRBJ2-2; D might be TRBD2 (5 bases). This CDR3 comprises 14 residues. V was trimmed by 2 bases and J by 6 bases, leaving 10 bases between them. The germline CDR1 and CDR2 sequences are LNHDA and SQIVND (reference sequence). The CDR3 loop is CASSISEVAGELFF. Here the CDR3 DNA reads TGTGCCAGTAGTATATCGGAGGTGGCCGGGGAGCTGTTTTTT.

The chain uses TRBV4-1 and TRBJ2-2; 7 nucleotides align to TRBD2. Unmatched junction bases numbered 8, after V lost 0 bases and J lost 4 bases. This CDR3 has 17 amino acids. Germline CDR1 is MGHRA and CDR2 is YSYEKL. The CDR3 reads CASSQEVAGLGTGELFF. DNA for the CDR3: TGCGCCAGCAGCCAAGAAGTAGCGGGCCTCGGCACCGGGGAGCTGTTTTTT.

This clonotype was recorded many times. V is TRBV5-1 and J is TRBJ1-6; TRBD1 agrees at 7 bases. Trimming at V came to 6 bases and at J to 2 bases, leaving 5 bases not matched to a gene. Germline CDR1 SGHRS, CDR2 YFSETQ. The CDR3 extends over 15 amino acids. The CDR3: CASTPQGAYNSPLHF. The CDR3 DNA reads as TGCGCCAGCACCCCTCAGGGGGCCTATAATTCACCCCTCCACTTT.

V usage is TRBV11-2 and J usage is TRBJ2-3; 8 bases fit TRBD1. V was clipped by 4 bases and J by 2 bases; unmatched bases: 5. CDR1 and CDR2 (germline): SGHAT, FQNNGV. This CDR3 comprises 15 residues. Here the CDR3 reads CASSSRDRNTDTQYF. As DNA, the CDR3 is TGTGCCAGCAGCTCCCGGGACAGGAACACAGATACGCAGTATTTT. Looking up the rest from reference TRBV11-2 and TRBJ2-3 gives the full variable domain: EAGVAQSPRYKIIEKRQSVAFWCNPISGHATLYWYQQILGQGPKLLIQFQNNGVVDDSQLPKDRFSAERLKGVDSTLKIQPAKLEDSAVYLCASSSRDRNTDTQYFGPGTRLTVL.

This chain connects TRBV20-1 to TRBJ1-5; D is possibly TRBD1 (5 bases). The CDR3 has 12 residues. Trimming removed 4 bases at V and 4 bases at J, with 8 bases between. Per germline, CDR1 DFQATT and CDR2 SNEGSKA (reference sequence). In DNA form, the CDR3 reads TGCAGTGCTAACAGGATAAATCAGCCCCAGCATTTT. Protein: CSANRINQPQHF.

Only a few counts were recorded for this clonotype. CDR3 DNA: TGTGCCAGCAGTTTATTTGGGGCCGCTAACACCGGGGAGCTGTTTTTT. Translation gives CASSLFGAANTGELFF. This chain uses TRBV12-3 or TRBV12-4 with TRBJ2-2; weak D call: TRBD1 (5 bases). The CDR3 loop spans 16 amino acids. V lost 2 bases, J lost 2 bases, and 12 bases lay in between.

There are a few counts of this clonotype. The rearrangement uses TRBV4-2 and TRBJ2-5; possibly TRBD2 for D (6 bases). The CDR3 has 15 amino acids. V was shortened by 0 bases and J by 4 bases, with 12 bases between the two germline ends. CDR1 and CDR2 from the germline V gene are LGHNA and YNFKEQ. The CDR3 coding sequence is TGTGCCAGCAGCCAAGACTGGGGGGTCATAGAGACCCAGTACTTC. The encoded protein is CASSQDWGVIETQYF.

The chain links TRBV9 to TRBJ2-2, with D perhaps matching TRBD1 (5 bases). CDR3 length equals 14 residues. From germline, CDR1 is SGDLS and CDR2 YYNGEE. Trimming removed 1 base from V and 4 bases from J, with 8 bases in between. The chain's CDR3 is CASSVSGATGELFF. The CDR3 region has the DNA TGTGCCAGCAGCGTATCTGGGGCCACCGGGGAGCTGTTTTTT.

The chain joins TRBV7-8 to TRBJ2-3, with 7 bases identical to TRBD1. The CDR3 runs 15 residues. The trim removed 4 bases at V and 1 base at J, leaving 5 bases unmatched. Germline lookup yields CDR1 SGHVS and CDR2 FQNEAQ. CDR3 bases: TGTGCCAGCAGCTGGAGGACAGGCCGCACAGATACGCAGTATTTT. Translated, it gives CASSWRTGRTDTQYF.

The chain employs TRBV6-2 or TRBV6-3 and TRBJ1-1; 8 bases match TRBD1. V lost 5 bases to trimming and J lost 5 bases; unmatched junction nucleotides: 7. Germline CDR1 MNHEY, CDR2 SVGEGT. The CDR3 runs to 14 residues. CDR3 sequence (DNA): TGTGCCAGCAGTGTTCGTGGGGACAGGACTGAAGCTTTCTTT. This translates into CASSVRGDRTEAFF.

This clonotype showed up just a few times. The chain is built from TRBV30 and TRBJ1-5; no clear D gene. V lost 7 bases and J lost 2, with 12 bases in between. The CDR3 loop spans 13 amino acids. Per germline, CDR1 GTSNPN and CDR2 SVGIG (reference sequence). The CDR3 spells CALRTGGNQPQHF. The CDR3, as DNA: TGTGCCTTAAGGACCGGGGGCAATCAGCCCCAGCATTTT.

This clonotype came up a few times. The gene calls are TRBV9 and TRBJ2-3, with D perhaps TRBD2 (6 bases). This CDR3 has 14 amino acids. In germline, CDR1 is SGDLS, CDR2 YYNGEE. V lost 3 bases, J lost 8 bases, and 16 bases lay in between. As DNA, the CDR3 is TGTGCCAGCAGCGGGAACCCTAGCGTTGGTACGCAGTATTTT. Residues: CASSGNPSVGTQYF.

The chain links TRBV5-5 to TRBJ2-7, with D uncertain. Trimming shortened V by 2 bases and J by 5 bases, and 5 bases separated the two germline ends. Per germline, CDR1 SGHKS and CDR2 YYEKEE (reference sequence). The CDR3 is made up of 11 amino acids. The CDR3 is CASSFRDEQYV. CDR3 DNA sequence: TGTGCCAGCAGCTTTCGGGACGAGCAGTACGTC.

This clonotype turned up a few times. The chain joins TRBV6-2 or TRBV6-3 to TRBJ1-2; D gene ambiguous. V lost 11 bases, J lost 4 bases, and 8 bases lay in between. The CDR3 runs 10 residues. Germline CDR1 reads MNHEY; CDR2 reads SVGEGT. The CDR3 DNA is TGTGCCGTAGGAACCTATGGCTACACCTTC. This gives the protein CAVGTYGYTF.

In this sample, this clonotype turned up many times. The chain joins TRBV5-4 to TRBJ2-3; 9 nucleotides match TRBD2. CDR3 length: 17 amino acids. Losses at the gene ends were 4 bases for V and 1 base for J; bases not matched to a gene: 10. The germline V gene encodes CDR1 SGHNT and CDR2 YYREEE (reference sequence). CDR3: CASSPELAGRGTDTQYF. The CDR3 region has the DNA TGTGCCAGCAGCCCGGAACTAGCGGGCAGGGGCACAGATACGCAGTATTTT.

This clonotype has at least ten counts. This rearrangement joins TRBV29-1 to TRBJ2-7; the D gene is possibly TRBD2 (6 bases). CDR3 size: 15 residues. Germline lookup yields CDR1 SQVTM and CDR2 ANQGSEA. Deletions cut 4 bases from V and 3 bases from J, with 19 bases between. In DNA, the CDR3 is TGCAGCGTTGGGGGGACTGGGCGGATGTTCTACGAGCAGTACTTC. Protein sequence: CSVGGTGRMFYEQYF.

The gene calls are TRBV6-5 and TRBJ2-3; 8 bases align to TRBD1. CDR3 length equals 14 residues. V lost 6 bases to trimming and J lost 4 bases; unmatched junction nucleotides: 6. Per germline, CDR1 MNHEY and CDR2 SVGAGI. In nucleotides, the CDR3 is TGTGCCAGCAGACTCGGACAGGGTGCAGATACGCAGTATTTT. It specifies CASRLGQGADTQYF.

The sample holds many counts of this clonotype. J is TRBJ2-3 and V is TRBV10-3; TRBD1 might be the D (6 bases). V was cut by 5 bases and J by 0 bases, with 12 bases left in between. Per the germline V gene, CDR1 is ENHRY and CDR2 is SYGVKD. The CDR3 loop spans 15 amino acids. The DNA for the CDR3 is TGTGCCATCAGTACTGGGACAACTAGCACAGATACGCAGTATTTT. This gives the protein CAISTGTTSTDTQYF.

The genes are TRBV18 and TRBJ1-2; 7 nucleotides agree with TRBD1. V shed 1 base and J 3 bases; nucleotides not matched to a gene: 2. The CDR3 totals 14 residues. Germline CDR1 reads KGHSH; CDR2 reads LQKENI. The CDR3 DNA follows: TGTGCCAGCTCACCACGGACAGGACACTATGGCTACACCTTC. This sequence encodes CASSPRTGHYGYTF.

This clonotype was found a few times. This chain joins TRBV19 and TRBJ2-5; tentative D call: TRBD1 (6 bases). Germline-derived CDR1 and CDR2 are LNHDA and SQIVND (reference sequence). The CDR3 loop spans 11 amino acids. V lost 10 bases and J 5 bases, leaving 11 bases between the germline ends. The CDR3 loop is CANITGETQYF. In DNA form, the CDR3 reads TGTGCCAATATTACAGGGGAGACCCAGTACTTC.

The V gene is TRBV6-1, the J gene TRBJ2-5; 7 bases are a match to TRBD1. CDR1 is MNHNS, CDR2 SASEGT, per germline. The junction had 6 bases not matched to a gene; V was cut back by 3 bases and J by 5 bases. CDR3 length: 14 residues. CDR3 in DNA: TGTGCCAGCAGTGAGGACAGGAGTCCGGAGACCCAGTACTTC. Translating gives CASSEDRSPETQYF.

This clonotype has only a few counts. This sequence joins TRBV7-9 and TRBJ1-2; weak D call: TRBD1 (6 bases). V was cut by 6 bases and J by 3 bases, with 17 bases left in between. Germline assignment: CDR1 SEHNR and CDR2 FQNEAQ (reference sequence). The CDR3 covers 15 residues. The CDR3 bases are TGTGCCAGCAGTCGCCCGGGGGGCGCCCACTATGGCTACACCTTC. Protein sequence: CASSRPGGAHYGYTF. The whole variable domain, filled in from reference TRBV7-9 and TRBJ1-2, reads DTGVSQNPRHKITKRGQNVTFRCDPISEHNRLYWYRQTLGQGPEFLTYFQNEAQLEKSRLLSDRFSAERPKGSFSTLEIQRTEQGDSAMYLCASSRPGGAHYGYTFGSGTRLTVV.

The rearrangement links TRBV5-1 to TRBJ2-6; D gene uncertain. V was cut by 2 bases and J by 3 bases, with 9 bases left in between. The CDR3 has 15 amino acids. The germline CDR1 and CDR2 sequences are SGHRS and YFSETQ. CDR3 coding DNA: TGCGCCAGCAGCTTAAGCCCGGTTGGGGCCAACGTCCTGACTTTC. This encodes CASSLSPVGANVLTF.

This clonotype has only a few counts. The chain recombines TRBV5-1 with TRBJ1-1, with D perhaps matching TRBD1 (6 bases). The CDR3 runs to 13 residues. From germline, CDR1 is SGHRS and CDR2 YFSETQ. V was trimmed by 4 bases and J by 8 bases, leaving 15 bases between them. This CDR3 is CASSRGDKQEAFF. The CDR3 DNA follows: TGCGCCAGCAGCCGAGGGGACAAACAAGAAGCTTTCTTT.

In its sample, this clonotype was seen a few times. The chain uses TRBV12-3 or TRBV12-4 and TRBJ2-1; 14 nucleotides agree with TRBD2. V shed 6 bases and J 1 base; nucleotides not matched to a gene: 8. The CDR3 runs to 18 residues. The CDR3 spells CASSPGLAGARSYNEQFF. CDR3 DNA sequence: TGTGCCAGCAGCCCGGGACTAGCGGGGGCGCGGTCCTACAATGAGCAGTTCTTC.